This T cell receptor (beta chain) was profiled in a study of T cell changes during pregnancy in multiple sclerosis. Assay used: immunoSEQ multiplex PCR; TCRdb lists only in-frame clones, some missing. The sample comprises around 61,000 clones, approximately 90% of which are singletons, and 0.85% to 0.95% rests with the top ten. The germline V gene has CDR1 MGHRA and CDR2 YSYEKL. The CDR3 is 16 amino acids. The ends were cut back, 3 bases at V and 3 bases at J, with 14 bases in the middle. The sequence was obtained from a female donor in good health, enrolled as a control in a pregnancy study. The chain links TRBV4-1 to TRBJ1-4; possibly TRBD1 for D (5 bases). Sequenced here: peripheral blood, sampled in the first trimester of pregnancy. The CDR3 reads CASSQRGSGANEKLFF. DNA for the CDR3: TGCGCCAGCAGCCAGCGGGGGTCGGGGGCTAATGAAAAACTGTTTTTT.